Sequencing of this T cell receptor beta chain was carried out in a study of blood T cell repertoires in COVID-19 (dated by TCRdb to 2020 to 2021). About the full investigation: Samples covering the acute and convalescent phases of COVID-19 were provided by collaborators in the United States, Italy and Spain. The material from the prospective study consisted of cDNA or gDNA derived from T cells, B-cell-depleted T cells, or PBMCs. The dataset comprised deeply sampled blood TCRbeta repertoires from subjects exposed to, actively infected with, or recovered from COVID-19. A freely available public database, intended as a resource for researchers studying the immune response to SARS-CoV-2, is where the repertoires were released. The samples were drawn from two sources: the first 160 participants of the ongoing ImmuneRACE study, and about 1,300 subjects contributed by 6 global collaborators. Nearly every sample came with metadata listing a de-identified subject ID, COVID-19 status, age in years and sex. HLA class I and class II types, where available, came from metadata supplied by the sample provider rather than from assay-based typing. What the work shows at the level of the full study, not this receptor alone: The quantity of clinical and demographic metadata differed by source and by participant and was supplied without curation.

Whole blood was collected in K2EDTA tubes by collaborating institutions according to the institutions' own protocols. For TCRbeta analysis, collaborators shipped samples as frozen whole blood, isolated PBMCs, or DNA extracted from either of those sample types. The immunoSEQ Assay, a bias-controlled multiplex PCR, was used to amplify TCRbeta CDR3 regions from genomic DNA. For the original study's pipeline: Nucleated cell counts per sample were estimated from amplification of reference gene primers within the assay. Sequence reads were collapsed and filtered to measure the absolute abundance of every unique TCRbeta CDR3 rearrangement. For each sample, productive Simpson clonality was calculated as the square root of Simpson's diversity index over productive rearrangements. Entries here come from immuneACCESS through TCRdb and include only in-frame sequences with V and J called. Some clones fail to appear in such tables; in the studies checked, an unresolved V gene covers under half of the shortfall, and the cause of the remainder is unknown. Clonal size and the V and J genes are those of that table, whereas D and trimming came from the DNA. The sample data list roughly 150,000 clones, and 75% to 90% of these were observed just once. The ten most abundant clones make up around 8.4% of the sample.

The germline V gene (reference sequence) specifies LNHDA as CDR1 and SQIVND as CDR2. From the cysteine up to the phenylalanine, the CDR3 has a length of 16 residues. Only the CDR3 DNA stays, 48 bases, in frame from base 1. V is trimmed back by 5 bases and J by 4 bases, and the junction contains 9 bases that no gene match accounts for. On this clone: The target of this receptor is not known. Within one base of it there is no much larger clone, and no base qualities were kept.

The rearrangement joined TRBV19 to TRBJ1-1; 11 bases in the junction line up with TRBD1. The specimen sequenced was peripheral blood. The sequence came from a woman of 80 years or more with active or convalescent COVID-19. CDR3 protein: CASSATSGTGGTEAFF. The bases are TGTGCCAGTAGTGCCACATCCGGGACAGGGGGCACTGAAGCTTTCTTT.